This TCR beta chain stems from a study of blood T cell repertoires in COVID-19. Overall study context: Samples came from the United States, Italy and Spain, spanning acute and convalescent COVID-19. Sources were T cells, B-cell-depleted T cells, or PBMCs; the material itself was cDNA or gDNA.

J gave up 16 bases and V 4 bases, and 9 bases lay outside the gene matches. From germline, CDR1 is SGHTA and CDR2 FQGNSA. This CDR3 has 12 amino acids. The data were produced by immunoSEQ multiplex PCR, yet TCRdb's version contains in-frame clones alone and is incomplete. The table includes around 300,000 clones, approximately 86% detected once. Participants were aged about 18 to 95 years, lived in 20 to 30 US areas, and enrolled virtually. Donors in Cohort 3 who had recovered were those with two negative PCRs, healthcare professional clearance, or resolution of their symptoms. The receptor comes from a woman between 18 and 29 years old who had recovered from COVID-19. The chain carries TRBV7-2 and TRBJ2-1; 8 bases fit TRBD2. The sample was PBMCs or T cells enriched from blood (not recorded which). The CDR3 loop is CASSSSGRTLFF. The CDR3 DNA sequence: TGTGCCAGCAGCTCTAGCGGGCGGACCCTCTTCTTC.